Below are 26 T cell receptor beta chains sequenced from a single sample in a study of blood T cells in healthy people across ages. PCR was performed a second time for about 6 to 11 cycles using a sample-barcoded 5' primer and a J-beta primer mix. TCRdb recomputed calls from the 5' RACE reads with MiXCR, one row per CDR3 protein. This sample has roughly 800,000 distinct CDR3 sequences, with more than 20% found just once. Another study also made use of these data, one on T cells of mothers and their children.

Sequencing was carried out using blood. These receptor sequences come from a boy younger than 18 in good health.

This chain uses TRBV28 with TRBJ1-6, with D maybe TRBD1 (5 bases). This CDR3 is built from 18 residues. Germline loops: CDR1 MDHEN, CDR2 SYDVKM. The ends were cut back, 1 base at V and 6 bases at J, with 19 bases in the middle. The CDR3 loop is CASSLYLQDRDGNSPLHF. DNA of the CDR3: TGTGCCAGCAGTTTATATTTACAGGATAGGGATGGTAATTCACCCCTCCACTTT.

CDR3 bases: TGCAGGGAACTAGCGGGAGAAGAGACCCAGTACTTC. It specifies CRELAGEETQYF. The chain carries TRBV20-1 and TRBJ2-5, with TRBD2 matching over 11 bases. The CDR3 runs to 12 residues. Germline V CDR1 and CDR2: DFQATT, SNEGSKA (reference sequence).

This clonotype turned up a few times. The chain is built from TRBV27 and TRBJ2-7; 7 bases are shared with TRBD1. The V gene end was trimmed by 5 bases and the J gene end by 1 base; junction bases not matched to a gene: 11. The CDR3 spans 16 residues. CDR1 and CDR2 (germline): MNHEY, SMNVEV (reference sequence). The CDR3 DNA reads TGTGCCAGCAGTCAATCCACCGGGACAGCTTCCTACGAGCAGTACTTC. Protein product: CASSQSTGTASYEQYF.

The V call is TRBV5-1, the J call TRBJ1-2; D is ambiguous. V was cut by 1 base and J by 0 bases, with 10 bases left in between. Germline V gives CDR1 SGHRS, CDR2 YFSETQ. The CDR3 has 15 amino acids. This chain's CDR3 is CASSLNPETNYGYTF. In DNA form, the CDR3 reads TGCGCCAGCAGCTTGAACCCAGAAACTAACTATGGCTACACCTTC.

This clonotype was seen more than once but under ten times. V and J are TRBV9 and TRBJ2-2, with TRBD1 matching 7 bases. From germline, CDR1 is SGDLS and CDR2 YYNGEE. The CDR3 extends over 18 amino acids. V shed 3 bases and J 0 bases; nucleotides not matched to a gene: 11. Here the CDR3 reads CASSARDRDLANTGELFF. The CDR3 DNA is TGTGCCAGCAGCGCGAGAGACAGGGACCTCGCGAACACCGGGGAGCTGTTTTTT. Variable domain in full (rest from reference TRBV9 and TRBJ2-2): DSGVTQTPKHLITATGQRVTLRCSPRSGDLSVYWYQQSLDQGLQFLIQYYNGEERAKGNILERFSAQQFPDLHSELNLSSLELGDSALYFCASSARDRDLANTGELFFGEGSRLTVL.

The rearrangement uses TRBV7-9 and TRBJ2-7; D may correspond to TRBD1 or TRBD2 (5 bases each). The V gene lost 4 bases and the J gene lost 2 bases, with 15 bases spanning the gap. Per germline, CDR1 SEHNR and CDR2 FQNEAQ (reference sequence). CDR3 length equals 15 residues. In nucleotides, the CDR3 is TGTGCCAGCAGCTCGCTCTTGGGGGAAGCCTACGAGCAGTACTTC. The encoded protein is CASSSLLGEAYEQYF. The complete variable domain, with remaining parts taken from reference TRBV7-9 and TRBJ2-7, reads DTGVSQNPRHKITKRGQNVTFRCDPISEHNRLYWYRQTLGQGPEFLTYFQNEAQLEKSRLLSDRFSAERPKGSFSTLEIQRTEQGDSAMYLCASSSLLGEAYEQYFGPGTRLTVT.

This clonotype has a single count. The chain joins TRBV10-2 to TRBJ2-7, with D perhaps TRBD1 or TRBD2 (5 bases each). Looked up from germline, CDR1 is WSHSY and CDR2 is SAAADI. There are 15 residues in the CDR3. V lost 6 bases and J lost 0, with 15 bases in between. CDR3 region: CASRSGTPASYEQYF. For the CDR3, the DNA is TGCGCCAGCAGATCCGGGACGCCGGCCTCCTACGAGCAGTACTTC.

This clonotype was seen only a few times. The chain employs TRBV28 and TRBJ1-1; D gene unclear. The length of the CDR3 is 11 residues. The V end lost 8 bases, the J end lost 4 bases, and 8 bases lay between the germline ends. Germline V gene data show CDR1 as MDHEN and CDR2 as SYDVKM. Here the CDR3 DNA reads TGTGCCAGCGGGGTTTTCACTGAAGCTTTCTTT. Translating it yields CASGVFTEAFF.

The chain employs TRBV12-3 or TRBV12-4 and TRBJ1-2; 9 positions match TRBD1. V dropped 4 bases and J dropped 8; count of bases not matched to a gene: 8. The CDR3 contains 14 residues. The CDR3 is CASSSTGGVWGYTF. In DNA, the CDR3 is TGTGCCAGCAGTTCAACAGGGGGCGTTTGGGGCTACACCTTC.

This clonotype was counted at least ten times. The chain combines TRBV20-1 with TRBJ2-7; 8 bases map to TRBD2. This CDR3 contains 15 residues. Germline CDR1 and CDR2: DFQATT and SNEGSKA (reference sequence). V lost 0 bases to trimming and J lost 1 base; unmatched junction nucleotides: 5. The CDR3 nucleotides are TGCAGTGCTAGAGATCTCGCGGGGGGTTCCTACGAGCAGTACTTC. The encoded protein is CSARDLAGGSYEQYF.

A few counts support this clonotype. The rearrangement joins TRBV20-1 to TRBJ2-1; D call uncertain. Germline CDR1 and CDR2: DFQATT and SNEGSKA (reference sequence). The CDR3 consists of 11 residues. The germline V and J ends were trimmed by 0 bases and 7 bases, with 4 bases remaining between them. The CDR3 sequence is CSARDLNEQFF. The DNA of the CDR3 is TGCAGTGCTAGAGACCTGAATGAGCAGTTCTTC.

J is TRBJ2-5 and V is TRBV18; TRBD1 might be the D (6 bases). The assigned J gene may be wrong: the sequence end matches TRBJ2-7 better. Germline CDR1 reads KGHSH; CDR2 reads LQKENI. The CDR3 runs to 17 residues. CDR3: CASSGNRDPLRPYEQYF. The CDR3 DNA reads TGTGCCAGCTCAGGGAACAGGGACCCTTTAAGACCCTACGAGCAGTACTTC.

In its sample, this clonotype was seen a few times. The J gene is TRBJ2-1, the V gene TRBV10-3; 11 bases match TRBD2. Per germline, CDR1 ENHRY and CDR2 SYGVKD. Trimming removed 6 bases from V and 8 bases from J; junction bases left unmatched: 12. There are 16 residues in the CDR3. CDR3 protein: CAIRRTGLAEEDEQFF. CDR3 bases: TGTGCCATCAGGAGGACGGGACTAGCGGAGGAGGATGAGCAGTTCTTC.

The rearrangement joins TRBV7-6 to TRBJ1-5, with D possibly TRBD1 on 5 matching bases. Germline V gene data show CDR1 as SGHVS and CDR2 as FNYEAQ. V was shortened by 5 bases and J by 9 bases, with 17 bases between the two germline ends. This CDR3 comprises 14 residues. This CDR3 is CASSVGTGGWPQHF. The CDR3 DNA follows: TGTGCCAGCAGCGTCGGGACGGGGGGATGGCCCCAGCATTTT.

This clonotype was picked up a small number of times. Relative to the germline gene, one junction end is altered; a read error may explain this. The chain carries TRBV29-1 and TRBJ2-1; possible D gene TRBD1, 5 bases. The germline gives CDR1 SQVTM, CDR2 ANQGSEA. The CDR3 has 10 amino acids. The CDR3 sequence: CSAESTTVYF. The CDR3 DNA follows: TGCAGCGCGGAATCTACGACAGTTTACTTC.

This clonotype was observed a handful of times. The chain uses TRBV7-8 and TRBJ2-4, with no clear D. The CDR3 contains 12 residues. Germline lookup yields CDR1 SGHVS and CDR2 FQNEAQ. V was cut by 2 bases and J by 5 bases, with 4 bases left in between. Here the CDR3 reads CASSLLENIQYF. The CDR3 DNA reads TGTGCCAGCAGCTTATTGGAAAACATTCAGTACTTC.

The rearrangement joins TRBV6-4 to TRBJ2-5, with 7 bases fitting TRBD1. The J call may be mistaken, given a closer DNA end match to TRBJ2-7. The CDR3 spans 15 residues. The V gene's germline CDR1 is MRHNA and CDR2 SNTAGT. CDR3 DNA sequence: TGTGCCAGCACCCGGGACAGCTATCTCTCCTACGAGCAGTACTTC. Its protein product is CASTRDSYLSYEQYF.

J is TRBJ1-4 and V is TRBV5-1; 8 bases line up with TRBD1. Looked up from germline, CDR1 is SGHRS and CDR2 is YFSETQ. V shed 9 bases, J shed 7 bases, and the junction held 17 bases outside the gene matches. There are 16 residues in the CDR3. CDR3 sequence (DNA): TGCGCCATTACGACGCTAATACAGGGGGACTCTGAAAAACTGTTTTTT. Its protein is CAITTLIQGDSEKLFF.

This clonotype appeared a few times. The chain carries TRBV3-1 and TRBJ1-2; D is undetermined. The length of the CDR3 is 12 residues. Germline CDR1 reads LGHDT; CDR2 reads YNNKEL (reference sequence). Trimming left V 1 base short and J 8 bases short, with 8 bases between. CDR3 sequence reads: CASSQVGWGYTF. DNA of the CDR3: TGTGCCAGCAGCCAAGTCGGGTGGGGCTACACCTTC.

The chain carries TRBV13 and TRBJ2-5; 7 nucleotides line up with TRBD2. Germline V gives CDR1 PRHDT, CDR2 FYEKMQ (reference sequence). Trimming at V came to 4 bases and at J to 11 bases, leaving 10 bases not matched to a gene. CDR3 size: 13 residues. CDR3 DNA sequence: TGTGCCAGCAGCTCCATGACGGCGCGGGAGCAGTACTTC. Its translation is CASSSMTAREQYF.

The sample holds a few counts of this clonotype. This chain joins TRBV5-1 and TRBJ2-5, with 7 bases matching TRBD1. TRBJ2-1 explains the end of the DNA better; the J call may be wrong. CDR1 is SGHRS, CDR2 YFSETQ, per germline. This CDR3 has 13 residues. The CDR3 is CASGDRANNEQFF. CDR3 sequence (DNA): TGCGCCAGCGGAGACAGGGCCAACAATGAGCAGTTCTTC.

The genes are TRBV29-1 and TRBJ2-5; 10 nucleotides match TRBD2. Looked up from germline, CDR1 is SQVTM and CDR2 is ANQGSEA. The V segment lost 6 bases and the J segment 1 base; nucleotides outside the gene matches: 5. The CDR3 runs to 14 residues. CDR3 sequence reads: CSVGTSGAQETQYF. The CDR3 coding sequence is TGCAGCGTGGGAACTAGCGGGGCCCAAGAGACCCAGTACTTC.

The rearrangement joins TRBV7-9 to TRBJ2-1; 7 positions match TRBD2. The CDR3 totals 16 residues. Germline V gives CDR1 SEHNR, CDR2 FQNEAQ (reference sequence). V lost 5 bases and J lost 4; bases outside the gene matches: 11. CDR3 region: CASSLTGGDTYNEQFF. The CDR3 region has the DNA TGTGCCAGCAGCCTAACGGGGGGTGACACTTACAATGAGCAGTTCTTC.

The chain links TRBV4-2 to TRBJ1-1; the D gene is possibly TRBD1 (6 bases). The CDR3 is 14 residues long. The germline CDR1 and CDR2 sequences are LGHNA and YNFKEQ. The V end was cut by 3 bases, the J end by 3 bases, with 11 bases between. The CDR3 coding sequence is TGTGCCAGCAGCCACGAAAGGGGGGACACTGAAGCTTTCTTT. Translated: CASSHERGDTEAFF.

This clonotype has just one count. CDR3 loop: CASSLEEWVYNEQFF. The CDR3 nucleotides are TGTGCCAGCAGCTTAGAGGAGTGGGTTTACAATGAGCAGTTCTTC. This chain links TRBV7-8 with TRBJ2-1, with D unclear. The V and J ends lost 1 base and 4 bases respectively, with 11 bases between them. CDR3 length: 15 residues. Germline CDR1 and CDR2: SGHVS and FQNEAQ.

The chain employs TRBV10-3 and TRBJ2-5; possibly TRBD2 for D (6 bases). The V gene lost 5 bases and the J gene lost 3 bases, with 10 bases spanning the gap. The CDR3 contains 13 residues. The germline V gene encodes CDR1 ENHRY and CDR2 SYGVKD. The CDR3 DNA sequence: TGTGCCATCAGTAAGGGACTTAAAGAGACCCAGTACTTC. Its protein product is CAISKGLKETQYF.